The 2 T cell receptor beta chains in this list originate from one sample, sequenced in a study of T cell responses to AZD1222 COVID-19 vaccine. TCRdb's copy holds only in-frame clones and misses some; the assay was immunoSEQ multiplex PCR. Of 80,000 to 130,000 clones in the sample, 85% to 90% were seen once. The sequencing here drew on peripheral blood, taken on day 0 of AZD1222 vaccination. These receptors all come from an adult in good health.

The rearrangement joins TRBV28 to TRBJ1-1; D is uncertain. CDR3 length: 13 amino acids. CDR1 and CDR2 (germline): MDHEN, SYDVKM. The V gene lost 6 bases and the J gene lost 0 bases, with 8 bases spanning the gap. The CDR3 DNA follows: TGTGCCAGCAGGCCATGGGTGAACACTGAAGCTTTCTTT. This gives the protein CASRPWVNTEAFF.

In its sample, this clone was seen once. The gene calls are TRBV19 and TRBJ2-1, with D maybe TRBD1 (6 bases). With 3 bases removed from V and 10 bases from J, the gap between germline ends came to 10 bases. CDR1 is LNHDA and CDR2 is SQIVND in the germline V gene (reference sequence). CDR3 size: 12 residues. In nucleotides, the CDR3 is TGTGCCAGTAGTATCGGAGACAGGGAGCAGTTCTTC. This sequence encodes CASSIGDREQFF.